This is a list of T cell receptor beta chains from one sample in a study of cytotoxic CD8 clonotypes in ibrutinib-treated CLL. Using immunoSEQ multiplex PCR, the repertoire was profiled, and TCRdb retains in-frame clones only, with some absent. The data hold over 250,000 clones, with more than 70% observed a single time. The source was PBMCs, collected at disease progression, from a patient treated with ibrutinib. The receptors come from a human donor with chronic lymphocytic leukemia. CDR3s include the opening cysteine and the closing phenylalanine or tryptophan. A D gene is named only where the DNA matches it firmly. Size is omitted from some rows. Given values are once, few, many or a class for expanded clones.

size	D	V	J	DNA	CDR3
NA	TRBD2	TRBV12-5	TRBJ2-1	TGTGCTAGTGGTTTGGTACTTCCGGGACTAGCTCGTCTAGGTAATGAGCAGTTCTTC	CASGLVLPGLARLGNEQFF
NA	NA	TRBV11-2	TRBJ1-1	TGTGCCAGCAGCTTAGTTTCAGGACAGCCGAACACTGAAGCTTTCTTT	CASSLVSGQPNTEAFF
NA	TRBD2	TRBV5-1	TRBJ2-5	TGCGCCAGCAGCTTGGCCGAAGCGGGAGGGGAGACCCAGTACTTC	CASSLAEAGGETQYF
NA	TRBD1	TRBV27	TRBJ1-2	TGTGCCAGCAGCCGAACCGGGACAGGGGGCTTTGGCTACACCTTC	CASSRTGTGGFGYTF
many	NA	TRBV6-1	TRBJ2-1	TGTGCCAGCAGTCTTCAGGGGCAGGTTTATGAGCAGTTCTTC	CASSLQGQVYEQFF
NA	TRBD1	TRBV6-1	TRBJ1-5	TGTGCCAGCAGTGAAGTGGCAGGGGGGCTGGAGCCCCAGCATTTT	CASSEVAGGLEPQHF
NA	NA	TRBV5-6	TRBJ2-5	TGTGCCAGCAGCTTGGCCGGGACAAGACAAGAGACCCAGTACTTC	CASSLAGTRQETQYF
NA	NA	TRBV4-3	TRBJ1-2	TGCGCCAGCAGCCAAGATTTGCAGACACCCGTTGGCACCTTC	CASSQDLQTPVGTF
NA	NA	TRBV28	TRBJ2-5	TGTGCCAGCAGTCCGATCTCGACAGGTTTCCAAGAGACCCAGTACTTC	CASSPISTGFQETQYF
NA	NA	TRBV10-3	TRBJ1-5	TGTGCCATCAGTGAGGGGCTGGTTAGCAATCAGCCCCAGCATTTT	CAISEGLVSNQPQHF
NA	NA	TRBV7-9	TRBJ2-7	TGTGCCAGCAGCCGGGGGACGGAGATCTACGAGCAGTACTTC	CASSRGTEIYEQYF
NA	NA	TRBV9	TRBJ2-2	TGTGCCAGCAGCGTTGTACAGGGTATCAGGAACACCGGGGAGCTGTTTTTT	CASSVVQGIRNTGELFF
few	NA	TRBV7-8	TRBJ2-7	TGTGCCAGCAGCTTAGCTGGCCTCTACGAGCAGTACTTC	CASSLAGLYEQYF
once	TRBD2	TRBV4-1	TRBJ2-7	TGCGCCAGCAGCCTAAAGACTAGCGGGCCGACCTACGAGCAGTACTTC	CASSLKTSGPTYEQYF
NA	TRBD2	TRBV29-1	TRBJ2-5	TGCAGCGTTGAACGGTATAGCGGGGGGGCCTTGGAGACCCAGTACTTC	CSVERYSGGALETQYF
NA	NA	TRBV9	TRBJ2-1	TGTGCCAGCAGTAACAGGGCGGCGGGCAATGAGCAGTTCTTC	CASSNRAAGNEQFF
NA	NA	TRBV6-5	TRBJ1-2	TGTGCCAGCAGTCCTGCCTTGACAGGCCCCTATGGCTACACCTTC	CASSPALTGPYGYTF
few	NA	TRBV19	TRBJ2-2	TGTGCCAGTCAGGGTCCAGGGAAGAACACCGGGGAGCTGTTTTTT	CASQGPGKNTGELFF
NA	TRBD2	TRBV7-2	TRBJ2-7	TGTGCCAGCAGCTCTTCTAGCGGGGGTTTTGTCTACGAGCAGTACTTC	CASSSSSGGFVYEQYF
NA	TRBD1	TRBV28	TRBJ1-4	TGTGCCAGCAGGGACAGGGTTGGTGCTAATGAAAAACTGTTTTTT	CASRDRVGANEKLFF
once	NA	TRBV29-1	TRBJ2-1	TGCAGCGTTTACCAGGGGAATGAGCAGTTCTTC	CSVYQGNEQFF
NA	NA	TRBV18	TRBJ2-4	TGTGCCAGCTCACCAACGGAAGCCAAAAACATTCAGTACTTC	CASSPTEAKNIQYF
few	NA	TRBV13	TRBJ1-2	TGTGCCAGCAGCCGCCGGACGGAAGCTACCTATGGCTACACCTTC	CASSRRTEATYGYTF
once	TRBD2	TRBV19	TRBJ2-2	TGTACTGTTGCGGGGGCCGGGGAGCTGTTTTTT	CTVAGAGELFF
NA	NA	TRBV29-1	TRBJ2-1	TGCAGCGTTGAAGCACAGGCAGGGATTGGCTCCTACAATGAGCAGTTCTTC	CSVEAQAGIGSYNEQFF
NA	TRBD1	TRBV7-2	TRBJ2-3	TGTGCCAGCAGCTTTGACAGGGGGACAGATACGCAGTATTTT	CASSFDRGTDTQYF
NA	NA	TRBV28	TRBJ2-5	TGTGCCACGACCACACAGTACCAAGAGACCCAGTACTTC	CATTTQYQETQYF
NA	NA	TRBV9	TRBJ2-7	TGTGCCAGCAGCGAAGACGGTAGGAGCTACGAGCAGTACTTC	CASSEDGRSYEQYF
NA	TRBD1	TRBV28	TRBJ1-5	TGTGCCAGCGGGGGACAGGGTGATAGCAATCAGCCCCAGCATTTT	CASGGQGDSNQPQHF
NA	TRBD1	TRBV7-2	TRBJ1-1	TGTGCCAGCAGCTTCCGCCCGGGACAGGGCACTGAAGCTTTCTTT	CASSFRPGQGTEAFF
once	TRBD1	TRBV4-2	TRBJ1-5	TGTGCCAGCAGCCAAGATGCTGGGACAGTTTACAATCAGCCCCAGCATTTT	CASSQDAGTVYNQPQHF
NA	TRBD2	TRBV7-3	TRBJ2-1	TGTGCCAGCAGTCGAAGCGGGGGGGCCTCAAGCTCCTACAATGAGCAGTTCTTC	CASSRSGGASSSYNEQFF
few	NA	TRBV5-6	TRBJ1-6	TGTGCCAGCAGCTGGGACACCTATAATTCACCCCTCCACTTT	CASSWDTYNSPLHF
NA	NA	TRBV2	TRBJ2-2	TGTGCCACCACGCGGGACAAGCAGGGGGAGCTGTTTTTT	CATTRDKQGELFF
NA	NA	TRBV27	TRBJ2-7	TGTGCCAGCAGCCCCACCTTTTCAGCCTACGAGCAGTACTTC	CASSPTFSAYEQYF
NA	NA	TRBV15	TRBJ2-7	TGTGCCACCAGCAGAGGGGGTTCCTACGAGCAGTACTTC	CATSRGGSYEQYF
NA	NA	TRBV19	TRBJ1-5	TGTGCCAGTAGTATATACAAGAACAATCAGCCCCAGCATTTT	CASSIYKNNQPQHF
NA	NA	TRBV4-1	TRBJ1-1	TGCGCCAGCAGCCAAGTCCCGGTCCTCACTGAAGCTTTCTTT	CASSQVPVLTEAFF
NA	TRBD1	TRBV7-6	TRBJ2-7	TGTGCCAGCAGCGACCAGGGACAGGGGGCTTGGGAGCAGTACTTC	CASSDQGQGAWEQYF
NA	NA	TRBV28	TRBJ1-2	TGTGCCAGCAGTTTAACCGGAAGGCTCCATGGCTACACCTTC	CASSLTGRLHGYTF
NA	TRBD2	TRBV5-1	TRBJ2-7	TGCGCCAGCATGGTGGGACTAGCGGGAGGTCTCGAGCAGTACTTC	CASMVGLAGGLEQYF
NA	TRBD1	TRBV10-2	TRBJ1-1	TGCGCCAGCAGCGACCCCAGACAGGGGAATCTAAAAGCTTTCTTT	CASSDPRQGNLKAFF
NA	TRBD2	TRBV15	TRBJ2-5	TGTGCCACCAGAGTAGGACTAGCGGTCGAGACCCAGTACTTC	CATRVGLAVETQYF
NA	TRBD2	TRBV5-1	TRBJ2-1	TGCGCCAGCAGCATAGCGGGAACCGAGCAGTTCTTC	CASSIAGTEQFF